These 14 T cell receptor beta chains were all obtained from the same sample, sequenced in a study of blood T cell repertoires in COVID-19. Here immunoSEQ multiplex PCR was the method, and the copy in TCRdb shows in-frame clones only, minus some. This table has 140,000 to 150,000 clones, roughly 88% appearing once. Sequencing was done on a sample of peripheral blood. The receptors stem from a woman aged 60-70 years with COVID-19, enrolled during active disease.

The chain uses TRBV5-1 and TRBJ1-2; D ambiguous. Germline CDR1 SGHRS, CDR2 YFSETQ. Trimming took off 5 bases at V and 4 bases at J, with 15 bases between the two ends. This CDR3 is 14 amino acids long. The CDR3 reads CASREPALGYGYTF. CDR3 sequence (DNA): TGCGCCAGCAGAGAACCGGCCCTAGGCTATGGCTACACCTTC.

The rearrangement joins TRBV5-1 to TRBJ2-1, with a possible D match to TRBD2 (6 bases). The CDR3 covers 20 residues. Deletions cut 4 bases from V and 0 bases from J, with 26 bases between. Germline CDR1 and CDR2: SGHRS and YFSETQ. CDR3 in amino acids: CASSRIGSVTGVSSYNEQFF. CDR3 nucleotide sequence: TGCGCCAGCAGCCGCATAGGGTCCGTGACGGGGGTTAGCTCCTACAATGAGCAGTTCTTC. Complete variable domain (other parts from reference TRBV5-1 and TRBJ2-1): KAGVTQTPRYLIKTRGQQVTLSCSPISGHRSVSWYQQTPGQGLQFLFEYFSETQRNKGNFPGRFSGRQFSNSRSEMNVSTLELGDSALYLCASSRIGSVTGVSSYNEQFFGPGTRLTVL.

The chain joins TRBV4-2 to TRBJ1-1; D remains ambiguous. V lost 4 bases, J lost 1 base, and 10 bases lay in between. CDR3 length: 14 residues. Germline V CDR1 and CDR2: LGHNA, YNFKEQ. Here the CDR3 reads CASSPIASNTEAFF. The CDR3 DNA reads TGTGCCAGCAGCCCTATCGCGTCGAACACTGAAGCTTTCTTT.

V and J are TRBV3-1 (or the pseudogene TRBV3-2) and TRBJ1-6; 9 bases are a match to TRBD1. The J segment lost 8 bases and the V segment lost 2 bases, leaving 19 bases of the junction unmatched. The length of the CDR3 is 20 residues. CDR1 is LGHDT and CDR2 is YNNKEL in the germline V gene (reference sequence). In DNA form, the CDR3 reads TGTGCCAGCAGCCAACTAGGGACAGGGTGGGATCATTTCTCCCATTCACCCCTCCACTTT. Protein sequence: CASSQLGTGWDHFSHSPLHF.

The gene calls are TRBV11-3 and TRBJ2-2; D is uncertain. The CDR3 extends over 15 amino acids. V shed 1 base and J shed 0 bases, with 6 bases lying between them. The germline CDR1 and CDR2 sequences are SGHNT and YENEEA. This chain's CDR3 is CASSLARSNTGELFF. CDR3 bases: TGTGCCAGCAGCTTAGCCAGGTCGAACACCGGGGAGCTGTTTTTT.

The chain recombines TRBV3-1 (or the pseudogene TRBV3-2) with TRBJ2-5, with D maybe TRBD1 (6 bases). The ends were cut back, 0 bases at V and 6 bases at J, with 14 bases in the middle. The CDR3 spans 15 residues. Germline assignment: CDR1 LGHDT and CDR2 YNNKEL (reference sequence). CDR3 sequence (DNA): TGTGCCAGCAGCCAAGATTTGATCAGGGGAAAGACCCAGTACTTC. Translating it yields CASSQDLIRGKTQYF.

The J gene is TRBJ2-1, the V gene TRBV9; D remains ambiguous. The CDR3 is 14 amino acids. The germline V gene has CDR1 SGDLS and CDR2 YYNGEE. The V gene lost 0 bases and the J gene lost 6 bases, with 10 bases spanning the gap. CDR3 DNA: TGTGCCAGCAGCGTAGCTGGCAGGTCCAATGAGCAGTTCTTC. Amino acids: CASSVAGRSNEQFF.

The genes are TRBV5-1 and TRBJ2-1; a weak D match, TRBD2 (5 bases). Between the trimmed V and J ends, which lost 4 bases and 0 bases, there was a span of 17 bases. CDR1 and CDR2 from the germline V gene are SGHRS and YFSETQ. The CDR3 runs 17 residues. The CDR3 DNA reads TGCGCCAGCAGCCGTGCCGTGGTGAGCGGCTCCTACAATGAGCAGTTCTTC. Translated: CASSRAVVSGSYNEQFF.

V and J are TRBV4-1 and TRBJ1-1, with TRBD1 matching over 8 bases. V lost 3 bases, J lost 5 bases, and 11 bases stayed unmatched. Germline V lookup: CDR1 MGHRA, CDR2 YSYEKL. CDR3 length equals 16 residues. The CDR3: CASSHKTGTGKTEAFF. In DNA, the CDR3 is TGCGCCAGCAGCCATAAAACCGGGACAGGAAAGACTGAAGCTTTCTTT.

The chain couples TRBV11-2 to TRBJ2-7; 10 positions match TRBD2. CDR1 is SGHAT and CDR2 is FQNNGV in the germline V gene. The CDR3 covers 14 residues. V lost 7 bases, J lost 6 bases, and 9 bases stayed unmatched. The CDR3 bases are TGTGCCAGCAAAAAAGCGGGGGGGACGGGCGAGCAGTACTTC. Translating it yields CASKKAGGTGEQYF.

V and J are TRBV6-5 and TRBJ2-7; TRBD1 matches at 8 bases. The length of the CDR3 is 13 residues. The V and J ends lost 4 bases and 5 bases, in that order; junction bases with no gene match: 4. The germline V gene encodes CDR1 MNHEY and CDR2 SVGAGI. The chain's CDR3 is CASSSSDRDEQYF. The CDR3 coding sequence is TGTGCCAGCAGTTCCTCGGACAGGGACGAGCAGTACTTC.

This chain links TRBV19 with TRBJ1-5; the match to TRBD1 covers 10 bases. The J segment lost 2 bases and the V segment lost 11 bases, leaving 12 bases of the junction unmatched. CDR3 length: 16 amino acids. Germline values: CDR1 LNHDA, CDR2 SQIVND (reference sequence). The CDR3 sequence: CASSSYGTGGNQPQHF. CDR3 nucleotide sequence: TGTGCCTCTAGTTCTTACGGGACAGGGGGCAATCAGCCCCAGCATTTT.

The chain recombines TRBV19 with TRBJ2-3; D possibly corresponds to TRBD2 (6 bases). The germline V gene encodes CDR1 LNHDA and CDR2 SQIVND (reference sequence). This CDR3 has 13 residues. The ends were cut back, 11 bases at V and 1 base at J, with 13 bases in the middle. CDR3 protein: CASTWGGTDTQYF. As DNA, the CDR3 is TGTGCCTCAACGTGGGGGGGCACAGATACGCAGTATTTT. The complete variable domain, with remaining parts taken from reference TRBV19 and TRBJ2-3, reads DGGITQSPKYLFRKEGQNVTLSCEQNLNHDAMYWYRQDPGQGLRLIYYSQIVNDFQKGDIAEGYSVSREKKESFPLTVTSAQKNPTAFYLCASTWGGTDTQYFGPGTRLTVL.

The gene calls are TRBV18 and TRBJ1-2; a weak D match, TRBD1 (5 bases). Per the germline V gene, CDR1 is KGHSH and CDR2 is LQKENI. The length of the CDR3 is 15 residues. Trimming took 1 base from V and 7 from J, leaving 16 bases between them. This CDR3 is CASSPQQDQSGGYTF. CDR3 nucleotides: TGTGCCAGCTCACCACAACAGGACCAGTCTGGTGGCTACACCTTC.